The clone carrying this T cell receptor (beta chain) was recorded at least ten times. The CDR3 length is 11 residues. From germline, CDR1 is SGHKS and CDR2 YYEKEE (reference sequence). Trimming took 4 bases from V and 8 from J, leaving 9 bases between them. This sample was taken from a study of T-cell reconstitution after alpha-beta-depleted transplantation in children. Unique molecular identifiers were used to barcode this TCRbeta library. TCRdb independently ran MiXCR on the PCR reads; one entry per CDR3 protein. The data contain hundreds of thousands of distinct CDR3 sequences, approximately 16% of them seen just once; the ten biggest clones take up over 0.95%.

The sample consisted of PBMCs from the stem cell graft donor, taken from the stem cell graft. This sequence originates from a human donor who donated a stem cell graft to a child with acute myeloid leukemia. The genes are TRBV5-5 and TRBJ1-1, with D uncertain. The CDR3 loop reads CASSQIEEAFF. CDR3 in DNA: TGTGCCAGCAGCCAAATCGAAGAAGCTTTCTTT.